This is a list of T cell receptor beta chains from one sample in a study of T cells in Graves' hyperthyroidism and ophthalmopathy. One entry per CDR3 protein, called by TCRdb with MiXCR from the multiplex PCR reads. The data hold a few hundred thousand distinct CDR3 sequences, with roughly 18% observed a single time. Sequenced sample: blood. These receptors all come from a woman aged 40 to 55 with Graves' ophthalmopathy. The CDR3 runs from the conserved cysteine through the conserved F or W. Fields, in order: D gene, V gene, J gene, clone size, CDR3 DNA, CDR3 protein. A D gene is named only where the DNA matches it firmly. Clone size is shown for a subset of rows, as once, few, many or a class of expanded clone.

d_gene: TRBD1
v_gene: TRBV15
j_gene: TRBJ2-5
abundance: -
CDR3nt: TGTGCCACCAGCAGCGGGACAGCCGACCAAGAGACCCAGTACTTC
CDR3aa: CATSSGTADQETQYF

d_gene: TRBD1
v_gene: TRBV15
j_gene: TRBJ2-6
abundance: many
CDR3nt: TGTGCCACCAGCCGCAGGGGGTCAGGGGCCAACGTCCTGACTTTC
CDR3aa: CATSRRGSGANVLTF

d_gene: TRBD1
v_gene: TRBV7-8
j_gene: TRBJ2-7
abundance: many
CDR3nt: TGTGCCAGCAGCAGGGGGACAGTGAGCTACGAGCAGTACTTC
CDR3aa: CASSRGTVSYEQYF

d_gene: TRBD2
v_gene: TRBV2
j_gene: TRBJ2-7
abundance: many
CDR3nt: TGTGCCAGCAGTCCGACTAGCGGGAGTGTGGAGCAGTACTTC
CDR3aa: CASSPTSGSVEQYF

d_gene: -
v_gene: TRBV28
j_gene: TRBJ2-2
abundance: many
CDR3nt: TGTGCCAGCAGTTTATGGGGGGGCTCGAACACCGGGGAGCTGTTTTTT
CDR3aa: CASSLWGGSNTGELFF

d_gene: -
v_gene: TRBV9
j_gene: TRBJ1-5
abundance: many
CDR3nt: TGTGCCAGCAGCGTAGGATTTACGGGGGGTCAGCCCCAGCATTTT
CDR3aa: CASSVGFTGGQPQHF

d_gene: -
v_gene: TRBV6-2/TRBV6-3
j_gene: TRBJ2-7
abundance: many
CDR3nt: TGTGCCAGCAGTTACATCCCCCAATATTCCCACGAGCAGTACTTC
CDR3aa: CASSYIPQYSHEQYF

d_gene: TRBD1
v_gene: TRBV6-2/TRBV6-3
j_gene: TRBJ2-7
abundance: -
CDR3nt: TGTGCCAGCAGTTACAGGGGGCGGCTAGTAAGCGAGCAGTACTTC
CDR3aa: CASSYRGRLVSEQYF

d_gene: -
v_gene: TRBV20-1
j_gene: TRBJ1-2
abundance: many
CDR3nt: TGCAGTCGCGACCATAGGCTATATGGCTACACCTTC
CDR3aa: CSRDHRLYGYTF

d_gene: -
v_gene: TRBV28
j_gene: TRBJ1-1
abundance: many
CDR3nt: TGTGCCAGCACAACCTTGGCCGTCTTGAACACTGAAGCTTTCTTT
CDR3aa: CASTTLAVLNTEAFF

d_gene: -
v_gene: TRBV28
j_gene: TRBJ2-7
abundance: many
CDR3nt: TGTGCCAGCAGTTTGGAACCCCCGACCCCTCACGAGCAGTACTTC
CDR3aa: CASSLEPPTPHEQYF

d_gene: -
v_gene: TRBV2
j_gene: TRBJ1-2
abundance: many
CDR3nt: TGTGCCAGCAGCCCCCGCCCACAGGGAGGCTACACCTTC
CDR3aa: CASSPRPQGGYTF

d_gene: TRBD2
v_gene: TRBV5-5
j_gene: TRBJ2-5
abundance: many
CDR3nt: TGTGCCAGCAGCGGGGGACTACAACAAGAGACCCAGTACTTC
CDR3aa: CASSGGLQQETQYF

d_gene: -
v_gene: TRBV6-1
j_gene: TRBJ2-5
abundance: -
CDR3nt: TGTGCCAGCAACAACGGTGTGAAGACCCAGTACTTC
CDR3aa: CASNNGVKTQYF

d_gene: -
v_gene: TRBV12-3/TRBV12-4
j_gene: TRBJ2-2
abundance: many
CDR3nt: TGTGCCAGCACCGGGCAAACGAACACCGGGGAGCTGTTTTTT
CDR3aa: CASTGQTNTGELFF

d_gene: TRBD1
v_gene: TRBV29-1
j_gene: TRBJ2-5
abundance: many
CDR3nt: TGCAGCGTTGAAGATCTTACAGGGGGCAAAGAGACCCAGTACTTC
CDR3aa: CSVEDLTGGKETQYF

d_gene: TRBD2
v_gene: TRBV12-3/TRBV12-4
j_gene: TRBJ2-2
abundance: many
CDR3nt: TGTGCCAGCAGATCGAGCGGGAGCACCGGGGAGCTGTTTTTT
CDR3aa: CASRSSGSTGELFF